This T cell receptor beta chain was sequenced for a study of T cell repertoires in cytomegalovirus infection. Turning to the study itself: Well-studied HLA-B-restricted epitopes and recently identified HLA-C-restricted epitopes of CMV were both used in the study. Public TCR beta signatures indicated both CMV infection and matching HLA type.

A note on this clonotype: Its antigen is undetermined.

The CDR3 consists of 14 residues. Germline V CDR1 and CDR2: KGHSH, LQKENI. V shed 5 bases and J 4 bases; nucleotides not matched to a gene: 5. Via MiXCR, TCRdb re-called the reads, giving one row per CDR3 protein. The sample has under 850,000 distinct CDR3 sequences, 30% to 40% seen once. Study observations and caveats: Cumulative public TCR beta family frequency identified CMV carriers with the relevant HLA. Within the response measured ex vivo, HLA-C-restricted CMV-specific TCR beta clonotypes were dominant.

The V gene is TRBV18, the J gene TRBJ2-5, with 9 bases fitting TRBD1. This receptor was taken from a human donor in good health (CMV status not recorded). Some clones in this sample may be carry-over from other donors' samples. The sample here was cultured PBMCs, taken from culture after CMV antigen stimulation. The CDR3 sequence: CASSTTGGGETQYF. The CDR3 coding sequence is TGTGCCAGCTCAACAACAGGGGGCGGAGAGACCCAGTACTTC.